These 13 T cell receptor beta chains came from one sample sequenced in a study of blood T cell repertoires in COVID-19 (dated by TCRdb to 2018 to 2021). Library preparation used the immunoSEQ multiplex PCR assay. TCRdb re-hosts the immuneACCESS table, in-frame sequences only. Its copies lack some clones; in the studies checked, an unresolved V gene accounts for under half of them, and the cause for the rest is not known. The sample profile shows roughly 230,000 clones; roughly nine tenths of them were found once. 4.6% of the sample comes from the top ten. The sample comprised peripheral blood. The receptors derive from a woman between 40 and 50 years old who had recovered from COVID-19.

The chain has TRBV24-1 and TRBJ2-5; 8 bases line up with TRBD1. V shed 3 bases and J 1 base; nucleotides not matched to a gene: 3. Germline CDR1 and CDR2: KGHDR and SFDVKD. CDR3 length equals 15 residues. This CDR3 is CATSDTGTGQETQYF. CDR3 sequence (DNA): TGTGCCACCAGTGATACGGGGACAGGCCAAGAGACCCAGTACTTC.

The chain links TRBV25-1 to TRBJ1-5; D gene unclear. The CDR3 runs to 14 residues. The V gene's germline CDR1 is MGHDK and CDR2 SYGVNS. Trimming removed 3 bases from V and 3 bases from J, with 9 bases in between. CDR3 DNA: TGTGCCAGCAGTGATGGCCAGTCCAATCAGCCCCAGCATTTT. This codes for CASSDGQSNQPQHF.

This clone occurred a few times. This chain joins TRBV7-6 and TRBJ2-1; 13 positions agree with TRBD2. CDR1 is SGHVS and CDR2 is FNYEAQ in the germline V gene. The CDR3 loop spans 16 amino acids. The J segment lost 9 bases and the V segment lost 4 bases, leaving 9 bases of the junction unmatched. CDR3 sequence: CASSWGLAGQSGEQFF. The CDR3 bases are TGTGCCAGCAGCTGGGGACTAGCGGGACAGAGCGGTGAGCAGTTCTTC.

In this sample, this clone turned up many times. This rearrangement joins TRBV3-1 (or the pseudogene TRBV3-2) to TRBJ2-3, with D perhaps TRBD2 (6 bases). The CDR3 is 15 amino acids. Germline V gene lookup returns CDR1 LGHDT and CDR2 YNNKEL (reference sequence). Deletions cut 6 bases from V and 0 bases from J, with 13 bases between. This chain's CDR3 is CASRSGGLSTDTQYF. The CDR3 DNA follows: TGTGCCAGCAGAAGTGGGGGACTTAGCACAGATACGCAGTATTTT.

The chain couples TRBV5-6 to TRBJ1-5; 9 bases are shared with TRBD1. With 0 bases clipped from V and 3 bases from J, the junction kept 1 base outside the gene matches. CDR3 size: 15 residues. Germline V gives CDR1 SGHDT, CDR2 YYEEEE. CDR3 region: CASSLGTGDNQPQHF. For the CDR3, the DNA is TGTGCCAGCAGCTTGGGGACAGGGGACAATCAGCCCCAGCATTTT.

This chain links TRBV29-1 with TRBJ2-5; 7 nucleotides align to TRBD2. The trim removed 6 bases at V and 3 bases at J, leaving 4 bases unmatched. Germline lookup yields CDR1 SQVTM and CDR2 ANQGSEA. The CDR3 spans 12 residues. The CDR3 sequence is CSVGTMKETQYF. The CDR3 DNA is TGCAGCGTCGGGACTATGAAAGAGACCCAGTACTTC. Using reference TRBV29-1 and TRBJ2-5 for the parts outside the CDR3, the full variable domain is SAVISQKPSRDICQRGTSLTIQCQVDSQVTMMFWYRQQPGQSLTLIATANQGSEATYESGFVIDKFPISRPNLTFSTLTVSNMSPEDSSIYLCSVGTMKETQYFGPGTRLLVL.

V gene TRBV27 combines with J gene TRBJ1-2; no reliable D call. The ends were cut back, 7 bases at V and 4 bases at J, with 19 bases in the middle. This CDR3 region has 15 residues. Germline V CDR1 and CDR2: MNHEY, SMNVEV (reference sequence). The CDR3 DNA is TGTGCCAGCACCCCCTCTCCAATAGGCGGCTATGGCTACACCTTC. It is translated as CASTPSPIGGYGYTF.

The V gene is TRBV4-3, the J gene TRBJ1-1; 10 bases are shared with TRBD1. The CDR3 contains 15 residues. V lost 3 bases, J lost 0 bases, and 1 base stayed unmatched. CDR1 is LGHNA and CDR2 is YSLEER in the germline V gene. The CDR3 DNA follows: TGCGCCAGCAGCCATGGGACAGGGGTGAACACTGAAGCTTTCTTT. The encoded protein is CASSHGTGVNTEAFF.

The V gene is TRBV27, the J gene TRBJ2-1, with 10 bases identical to TRBD2. The V gene end was trimmed by 5 bases and the J gene end by 8 bases; junction bases not matched to a gene: 12. CDR1 and CDR2 (germline): MNHEY, SMNVEV (reference sequence). The CDR3 runs 16 residues. The chain's CDR3 is CASSNPWTSGKDEQFF. CDR3 DNA: TGTGCCAGCAGTAACCCCTGGACTAGCGGTAAGGATGAGCAGTTCTTC.

The chain joins TRBV12-3 or TRBV12-4 to TRBJ2-7, with D possibly TRBD2 on 6 matching bases. The V and J ends lost 7 bases and 2 bases respectively, with 9 bases between them. There are 12 residues in the CDR3. The CDR3 sequence: CASTEGPYEQYF. Here the CDR3 DNA reads TGTGCCAGCACGGAGGGGCCCTACGAGCAGTACTTC.

Only a few counts were recorded for this clone. The chain recombines TRBV7-9 with TRBJ1-4, with 10 bases fitting TRBD1. CDR3 size: 15 residues. Germline V gene data show CDR1 as SEHNR and CDR2 as FQNEAQ (reference sequence). Losses at the gene ends were 3 bases for V and 7 bases for J; bases not matched to a gene: 5. The DNA for the CDR3 is TGTGCCAGCAGCTTGGAGACAGGGGGCGTTGAAAAACTGTTTTTT. It translates to CASSLETGGVEKLFF. The full variable domain, completed using reference TRBV7-9 and TRBJ1-4, is DTGVSQNPRHKITKRGQNVTFRCDPISEHNRLYWYRQTLGQGPEFLTYFQNEAQLEKSRLLSDRFSAERPKGSFSTLEIQRTEQGDSAMYLCASSLETGGVEKLFFGSGTQLSVL.

The chain employs TRBV29-1 and TRBJ2-6; tentative D call: TRBD1 (6 bases). The germline V and J ends were trimmed by 2 bases and 1 base, with 9 bases remaining between them. The CDR3 extends over 15 amino acids. Germline values: CDR1 SQVTM, CDR2 ANQGSEA. The CDR3 reads CSVEIQGSGANVLTF. DNA for the CDR3: TGCAGCGTTGAAATACAGGGTTCTGGGGCCAACGTCCTGACTTTC.

The chain recombines TRBV21-1 with TRBJ2-2; the table's TRBD1 call for D was not verified on the DNA. TRBV21-1 is shown as a pseudogene. There are 11 residues in the CDR3. The CDR3: CASSNHGELFF. CDR3 DNA sequence: TGTGCCAGCAGCAATCACGGGGAGCTGTTTTTT.